This T cell receptor (beta chain) was recorded in a study of persistence of HIV-infected CD4 T cells. The libraries were made with immunoSEQ version 4 in survey mode. Clones were read by immunoSEQ multiplex PCR, and TCRdb kept only the in-frame ones, dropping some. The sample carries 35,000 to 45,000 clones, approximately 86% recorded once. Per the germline V gene, CDR1 is LGHDT and CDR2 is YNNKEL (reference sequence). The germline V and J ends were trimmed by 4 bases and 9 bases, with 19 bases remaining between them. The CDR3 covers 16 residues. Nonspecific anti-CD3/anti-CD28 bead stimulation represents the broad CD4+ T cell repertoire. Sorting of responding CD4+ T cells relied on upregulated CD40 ligand together with CD69. The sample holds one count of this clone. The antigen is not known.

The receptor's source is an adult man with HIV who was CMV-seropositive. This sequence joins TRBV3-1 (or the pseudogene TRBV3-2) and TRBJ1-6, with D possibly matching TRBD1 (5 bases). The material sequenced was CD4+ T cells sorted from PBMCs after roughly 18-hour stimulation, taken from a patient who received antiretroviral therapy. CDR3: CASSRGGPNWGSPLHF. The DNA for the CDR3 is TGTGCCAGCAGCCGCGGGGGTCCAAACTGGGGTTCACCCCTCCACTTT.